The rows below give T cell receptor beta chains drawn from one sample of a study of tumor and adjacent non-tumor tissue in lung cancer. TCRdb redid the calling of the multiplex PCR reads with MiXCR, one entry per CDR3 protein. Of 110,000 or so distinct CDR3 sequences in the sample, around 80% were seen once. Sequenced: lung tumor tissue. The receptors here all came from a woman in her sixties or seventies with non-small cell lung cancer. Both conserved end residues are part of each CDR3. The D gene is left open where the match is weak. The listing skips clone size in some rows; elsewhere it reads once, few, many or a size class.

CDR3 DNA: TGTGCTAGCAGTTCCCCATGGGACTGCGTCACTGAAGCTTTCTTT; CDR3 protein: CASSSPWDCVTEAFF; V gene: TRBV6-6; J gene: TRBJ1-1; clone size: NA; D gene: NA
CDR3 DNA: TGTGCCAGCAGCGATCCGGGACTAGCGGCCAACAATGAGCAGTTCTTC; CDR3 protein: CASSDPGLAANNEQFF; V gene: TRBV11-3; J gene: TRBJ2-1; clone size: NA; D gene: TRBD2
CDR3 DNA: TGTGCCTCCTCCCCAACTAGGTGCACCGGGGAGCTGTTTTTT; CDR3 protein: CASSPTRCTGELFF; V gene: TRBV30; J gene: TRBJ2-2; clone size: NA; D gene: NA
CDR3 DNA: TGTGTCAGCAGGTTTGGGACGGGATCTAACTATGGCTACACCTTC; CDR3 protein: CVSRFGTGSNYGYTF; V gene: TRBV11-1; J gene: TRBJ1-2; clone size: NA; D gene: NA
CDR3 DNA: TGTGCCAGCAGTCCAGGAGATGGGGCCAACGTCCTGACTTTC; CDR3 protein: CASSPGDGANVLTF; V gene: TRBV6-6; J gene: TRBJ2-6; clone size: many; D gene: NA
CDR3 DNA: TGCAGTGCCCGGACTAGCGGGGGGTTATACGAGCAGTACTTC; CDR3 protein: CSARTSGGLYEQYF; V gene: TRBV20-1; J gene: TRBJ2-7; clone size: many; D gene: TRBD2
CDR3 DNA: TGTAGCGTCCAATTCGACAGATTTAACTATGGCTACACCTTC; CDR3 protein: CSVQFDRFNYGYTF; V gene: TRBV29-1; J gene: TRBJ1-2; clone size: NA; D gene: NA
CDR3 DNA: TGTGCCAGCAGCCTCCGACAGTTTTCACCCTTCCACTTT; CDR3 protein: CASSLRQFSPFHF; V gene: TRBV11-2; J gene: TRBJ1-6; clone size: NA; D gene: NA
CDR3 DNA: TGTGTCAGCAGCTTCTCGACAGATGCGCAGTATTTT; CDR3 protein: CVSSFSTDAQYF; V gene: TRBV11-3; J gene: TRBJ2-3; clone size: NA; D gene: NA
CDR3 DNA: TGTGCCCCGTCATCTGGCCAAACCACAGATACGCAGTATTTT; CDR3 protein: CAPSSGQTTDTQYF; V gene: TRBV28; J gene: TRBJ2-3; clone size: NA; D gene: NA
CDR3 DNA: TGTGCCAGCAGCCTGTACGACAGGGGCGCCCACAATGAGCAGTTCTTC; CDR3 protein: CASSLYDRGAHNEQFF; V gene: TRBV14; J gene: TRBJ2-1; clone size: NA; D gene: TRBD1
CDR3 DNA: TGTGCCATCAGCCGATCAGGCGGTGCTGAAGCTTTCTTT; CDR3 protein: CAISRSGGAEAFF; V gene: TRBV11-1; J gene: TRBJ1-1; clone size: NA; D gene: NA
CDR3 DNA: TGTGCCAGCGGCAAAACCGGGACGGCCGGGAGTGAGCAGTTCTTC; CDR3 protein: CASGKTGTAGSEQFF; V gene: TRBV11-2; J gene: TRBJ2-1; clone size: NA; D gene: NA
CDR3 DNA: TGTGCCAGTAGCAGCAGACAGCGGTTCCACGAGCAGTACTTC; CDR3 protein: CASSSRQRFHEQYF; V gene: TRBV5-6; J gene: TRBJ2-7; clone size: NA; D gene: NA
CDR3 DNA: TGTGCCAGCAGCCGGGACTTCGCATCCTACAATGAGCAGTTCTTC; CDR3 protein: CASSRDFASYNEQFF; V gene: TRBV6-2/TRBV6-3; J gene: TRBJ2-1; clone size: many; D gene: NA
CDR3 DNA: TGCAGTGTTAATGGACAGTCCGGGGAACTGTTTTTT; CDR3 protein: CSVNGQSGELFF; V gene: TRBV20-1; J gene: TRBJ2-2; clone size: once; D gene: NA
CDR3 DNA: TGTGCCAGCAAACCGACAGTGATAAATCAGCCCCAGCATTTT; CDR3 protein: CASKPTVINQPQHF; V gene: TRBV28; J gene: TRBJ1-5; clone size: NA; D gene: NA
CDR3 DNA: TGTACCGGCAGCCACCTAGGGGGGAGCGAGCAGTTCTTC; CDR3 protein: CTGSHLGGSEQFF; V gene: TRBV11-1; J gene: TRBJ2-1; clone size: NA; D gene: NA
CDR3 DNA: TGTGCCAGCAGCCCCCTCTCGGCAGATACACTGTATTTT; CDR3 protein: CASSPLSADTLYF; V gene: TRBV11-1; J gene: TRBJ2-3; clone size: NA; D gene: NA
CDR3 DNA: TGTGCCAGCAGCCAGACTAAGGAGACCCAGTACTTC; CDR3 protein: CASSQTKETQYF; V gene: TRBV11-1; J gene: TRBJ2-5; clone size: medium-sized; D gene: NA
CDR3 DNA: TGTGCCAGGAGTCCCCCTGGACATCGGAACTATGGCTATACCTTC; CDR3 protein: CARSPPGHRNYGYTF; V gene: TRBV6-2/TRBV6-3; J gene: TRBJ1-2; clone size: NA; D gene: NA
CDR3 DNA: TGTGTCAGTAGTTCATATAGCGGGGTGAGCAATGATCAGTTCTTC; CDR3 protein: CVSSSYSGVSNDQFF; V gene: TRBV28; J gene: TRBJ2-1; clone size: NA; D gene: TRBD2
CDR3 DNA: TGTGCCAGCAGTTACTCGTTCGGGACAGGGAATTCACCCCTCCACTTT; CDR3 protein: CASSYSFGTGNSPLHF; V gene: TRBV6-5; J gene: TRBJ1-6; clone size: many; D gene: TRBD1
CDR3 DNA: TGTGCCAGCAGACGGACAGTCGAAAAACTGTTTTTT; CDR3 protein: CASRRTVEKLFF; V gene: TRBV12-3/TRBV12-4; J gene: TRBJ1-4; clone size: many; D gene: NA
CDR3 DNA: TGTGCCAGCAGCTCAGGATTAAATAGTGGCGGGGAGCTGTTTTTT; CDR3 protein: CASSSGLNSGGELFF; V gene: TRBV5-5; J gene: TRBJ2-2; clone size: few; D gene: NA
CDR3 DNA: TGTGCCAGCAGTGATGTCGAAAGGAATCATCAGCCCCAGCATTTT; CDR3 protein: CASSDVERNHQPQHF; V gene: TRBV6-1; J gene: TRBJ1-5; clone size: NA; D gene: NA
CDR3 DNA: TGTGTCAGCAGCCCCGACATCAGTCCCTCTGGGGCCAAAGTCCTGACTTTC; CDR3 protein: CVSSPDISPSGAKVLTF; V gene: TRBV6-2/TRBV6-3; J gene: TRBJ2-6; clone size: NA; D gene: NA
CDR3 DNA: TGTGCTGGCAGCTTTGTGGCAGCTTCACTCCTCCACTTT; CDR3 protein: CAGSFVAASLLHF; V gene: TRBV11-1; J gene: TRBJ1-6; clone size: NA; D gene: NA
CDR3 DNA: TGTGCCAGCAGTGAGGGGGGGTCCCGCACAGATAAGCAGTATTTT; CDR3 protein: CASSEGGSRTDKQYF; V gene: TRBV6-4; J gene: TRBJ2-3; clone size: NA; D gene: TRBD2
CDR3 DNA: TGTGCCAGCAGTTACTCGAGTGAGGCAGACTACGAGCAGTACTTC; CDR3 protein: CASSYSSEADYEQYF; V gene: TRBV6-2/TRBV6-3; J gene: TRBJ2-7; clone size: many; D gene: NA
CDR3 DNA: TGTGCCAGCAGCTTAAGTACGGGAACCCACGAGCAGAACTTC; CDR3 protein: CASSLSTGTHEQNF; V gene: TRBV11-3; J gene: TRBJ2-7; clone size: NA; D gene: NA
CDR3 DNA: TGTGCCAGCAGCCAGGATCTAGCGGGGGGACCCGGGGAGCTGTTGTTT; CDR3 protein: CASSQDLAGGPGELLF; V gene: TRBV4-2; J gene: TRBJ2-2; clone size: NA; D gene: TRBD2
CDR3 DNA: TGCAGTGTAAAAGGACAGGGGGGATTCAATGAGCAGTTCTTC; CDR3 protein: CSVKGQGGFNEQFF; V gene: TRBV20-1; J gene: TRBJ2-1; clone size: NA; D gene: TRBD1
CDR3 DNA: TGTGCCAGCAGCTTAGCGGGGGGGCGGGGGATCTTC; CDR3 protein: CASSLAGGRGIF; V gene: TRBV7-2; J gene: TRBJ2-1; clone size: NA; D gene: NA
CDR3 DNA: TGTGCCAGCAGTTTCTCCGGCGGGAGGAGCAATGAGCAGCTCTTC; CDR3 protein: CASSFSGGRSNEQLF; V gene: TRBV12-3/TRBV12-4; J gene: TRBJ2-1; clone size: few; D gene: TRBD2
CDR3 DNA: TGCGCCAGCAGCTTGGAACTAGCGGGAGGAAATGAGCAGTTCTTC; CDR3 protein: CASSLELAGGNEQFF; V gene: TRBV5-1; J gene: TRBJ2-1; clone size: once; D gene: TRBD2
CDR3 DNA: TGCAGTGCTACATCCCATTGGGATACAGATACGCAGTATTTC; CDR3 protein: CSATSHWDTDTQYF; V gene: TRBV20-1; J gene: TRBJ2-3; clone size: NA; D gene: NA
CDR3 DNA: TGTGCCAGCAGCGTACCGGGACAGGCGACCGGGGAGCTGTTTTTT; CDR3 protein: CASSVPGQATGELFF; V gene: TRBV5-6; J gene: TRBJ2-2; clone size: few; D gene: TRBD1
CDR3 DNA: TGTGCCAGCATCTTAGAAACAAGTAATTCACCACTCCACTTT; CDR3 protein: CASILETSNSPLHF; V gene: TRBV11-2; J gene: TRBJ1-6; clone size: NA; D gene: NA
CDR3 DNA: TGTGCGAGCAGGCTAGCGGGGGCGGACAGTACCGGGGAGCTGTTTTTT; CDR3 protein: CASRLAGADSTGELFF; V gene: TRBV6-5; J gene: TRBJ2-2; clone size: NA; D gene: TRBD2
CDR3 DNA: TGCAGTGCTAGATTGAGAGACAGAGGGTCTGGGGCCTACGTCCTGACTTTC; CDR3 protein: CSARLRDRGSGAYVLTF; V gene: TRBV20-1; J gene: TRBJ2-6; clone size: NA; D gene: NA
CDR3 DNA: TGTGCCAGCAGTATGGGCAGACAAGCAAACCTCTATAGCTACACCTTC; CDR3 protein: CASSMGRQANLYSYTF; V gene: TRBV12-3/TRBV12-4; J gene: TRBJ1-2; clone size: NA; D gene: NA
CDR3 DNA: TGCAGCGCTAACAGACAAACGGGGGAGCAGTACTTC; CDR3 protein: CSANRQTGEQYF; V gene: TRBV20-1; J gene: TRBJ2-7; clone size: once; D gene: NA
CDR3 DNA: TGTGCCAGCAGCTTAGGGCGGGGGGGCATTCGTAACGAGCAGTTCTTC; CDR3 protein: CASSLGRGGIRNEQFF; V gene: TRBV11-2; J gene: TRBJ2-1; clone size: NA; D gene: TRBD2
CDR3 DNA: TGTGCCAGCAGCTTAGATTCGTGGAGAGGTACTGAAGCTGTCTTT; CDR3 protein: CASSLDSWRGTEAVF; V gene: TRBV11-3; J gene: TRBJ1-1; clone size: NA; D gene: NA
CDR3 DNA: TGTGCCAGCAGGGCGACAGGGGACCAGCCCCAGCATTTT; CDR3 protein: CASRATGDQPQHF; V gene: TRBV6-2/TRBV6-3; J gene: TRBJ1-5; clone size: many; D gene: TRBD1
CDR3 DNA: TGTGCCAGCAGGACCGACAAGATGACTGGAAACACCATATATTTT; CDR3 protein: CASRTDKMTGNTIYF; V gene: TRBV11-3; J gene: TRBJ1-3; clone size: NA; D gene: NA